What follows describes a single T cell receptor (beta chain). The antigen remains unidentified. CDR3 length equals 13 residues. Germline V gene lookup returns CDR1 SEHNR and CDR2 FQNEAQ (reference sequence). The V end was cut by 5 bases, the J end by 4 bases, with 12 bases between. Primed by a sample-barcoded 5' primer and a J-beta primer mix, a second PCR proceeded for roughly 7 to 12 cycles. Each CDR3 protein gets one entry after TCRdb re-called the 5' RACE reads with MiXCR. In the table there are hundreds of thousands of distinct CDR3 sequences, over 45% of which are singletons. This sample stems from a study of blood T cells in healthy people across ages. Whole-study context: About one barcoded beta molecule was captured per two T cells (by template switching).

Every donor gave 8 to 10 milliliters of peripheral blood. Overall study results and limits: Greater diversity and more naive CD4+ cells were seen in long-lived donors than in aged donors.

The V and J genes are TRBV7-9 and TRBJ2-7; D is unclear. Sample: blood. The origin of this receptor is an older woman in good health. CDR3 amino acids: CASSRVREYEQYF. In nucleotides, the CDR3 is TGTGCCAGCAGCAGGGTAAGGGAATACGAGCAGTACTTC.